A selection of T cell receptor beta chains follows, all from one sample in a study of T-cell reconstitution after alpha-beta-depleted transplantation in children. TCRdb redid the calling of the PCR reads with MiXCR, one entry per CDR3 protein. The sample lists over 550,000 distinct CDR3 sequences, 10% to 13% seen once, with roughly 4% in the top ten. This specimen consisted of PBMCs from the stem cell graft donor, obtained from the stem cell graft. All receptors derive from a human donor who donated a stem cell graft to a child with acute myeloid leukemia. CDR3s include the opening cysteine and the closing phenylalanine or tryptophan. The order of the fields is J gene, V gene, D gene, clone size, CDR3 protein, CDR3 DNA. D genes are given only for firm matches. Size tells how often a clone was seen (once, few, many) or the class of an expanded clone, and some rows leave it out.

>TRBJ2-1|TRBV7-3|-|-
CASSYLGGAGRNEQFF
TGTGCCAGCAGCTACCTCGGGGGTGCGGGGAGGAATGAGCAGTTCTTC
>TRBJ2-3|TRBV18|TRBD1|few
CASSPLGQGPDTQYF
TGTGCCAGCTCCCCTCTCGGACAGGGCCCAGATACGCAGTATTTT
>TRBJ2-7|TRBV28|-|-
CASSTPGTGEQYF
TGTGCCAGCAGTACCCCCGGGACGGGGGAGCAGTACTTC
>TRBJ2-7|TRBV6-5|TRBD2|few
CASSQLGGDSYEQYF
TGTGCCAGCAGTCAACTCGGGGGGGACTCCTACGAGCAGTACTTC
>TRBJ1-2|TRBV7-9|-|few
CASSLVARAYGYTF
TGTGCCAGCAGCCTAGTAGCGAGGGCCTATGGCTACACCTTC
>TRBJ2-7|TRBV7-2|TRBD2|many
CASSFGGGSSYEQYF
TGTGCCAGCAGCTTCGGGGGAGGGAGCTCCTACGAGCAGTACTTC
>TRBJ2-3|TRBV5-1|-|few
CASSTNSLGTDTQYF
TGCGCCAGCAGCACAAACTCCCTCGGCACAGATACGCAGTATTTT
>TRBJ2-5|TRBV18|-|many
CASSPLPAQETQYF
TGTGCCAGCTCACCTCTACCTGCACAAGAGACCCAGTACTTC
>TRBJ2-7|TRBV5-6|-|many
CASSPAGEAYEQYF
TGTGCCAGCAGCCCGGCAGGGGAGGCCTACGAGCAGTACTTC
>TRBJ1-1|TRBV5-1|TRBD1|many
CASRGTGAKGTEAFF
TGCGCCAGCAGGGGGACAGGGGCTAAGGGCACTGAAGCTTTCTTT
>TRBJ2-1|TRBV7-2|-|few
CASSFRPLLEQFF
TGTGCCAGCAGCTTTAGACCACTTTTGGAGCAGTTCTTC
>TRBJ2-3|TRBV6-1|-|-
CASSRTGTRTDTQYF
TGTGCCAGCAGCCGAACGGGAACCCGCACAGATACGCAGTATTTT
>TRBJ2-4|TRBV7-2|-|many
CASSLSSIESGNLAKNIQYF
TGTGCCAGCAGCTTAAGTTCGATCGAGTCGGGCAACCTAGCCAAAAACATTCAGTACTTC
>TRBJ2-5|TRBV4-2|-|few
CASSYTLDPQETQYF
TGTGCCAGCAGCTATACTCTGGACCCCCAAGAGACCCAGTACTTC
>TRBJ2-1|TRBV6-2/TRBV6-3|-|-
CASSHFKNEQFF
TGTGCCAGCAGTCACTTTAAAAATGAGCAGTTCTTC
>TRBJ1-5|TRBV7-8|-|-
CASSLNPAVYQPQHF
TGTGCCAGCAGCTTAAATCCGGCAGTTTATCAGCCCCAGCATTTT
>TRBJ2-1|TRBV6-1|-|-
CASSTTSFSTASEQFF
TGTGCCAGCAGTACCACTTCCTTTTCAACTGCTAGTGAGCAGTTCTTC
>TRBJ2-7|TRBV19|-|once
CASSIVSSNAYEQYF
TGTGCCAGTAGTATAGTAAGCTCGAATGCCTACGAGCAGTACTTC
>TRBJ1-2|TRBV11-2|-|-
CASSFRRGLNYGYTF
TGTGCCAGCAGCTTCCGCAGGGGCCTTAACTATGGCTACACCTTC
>TRBJ1-6|TRBV9|-|few
CASSVGGGSPLHF
TGTGCCAGCAGCGTAGGTGGCGGGTCACCCCTCCACTTT
>TRBJ1-2|TRBV20-1|TRBD1|-
CSAYDRGGNYGYTF
TGCAGTGCATACGACAGGGGGGGTAACTATGGCTACACCTTC
>TRBJ2-1|TRBV9|TRBD2|few
CASSVSLAGIHEQFF
TGTGCCAGCAGCGTGTCGCTAGCGGGAATACATGAGCAGTTCTTC
>TRBJ2-7|TRBV12-3/TRBV12-4|TRBD1|many
CASSSTGGEGEQYF
TGTGCCAGCAGTTCGACAGGGGGCGAAGGCGAGCAGTACTTC
>TRBJ2-1|TRBV7-2|-|many
CASSYRGSEQFF
TGTGCCAGCAGTTACCGGGGGAGTGAGCAGTTCTTC
>TRBJ2-5|TRBV11-2|TRBD2|few
CASSLDPAGVETQYF
TGTGCCAGCAGCTTAGATCCCGCGGGGGTAGAGACCCAGTACTTC
>TRBJ2-7|TRBV20-1|TRBD2|-
CSARVLSGSYEQYF
TGCAGTGCTCGCGTCCTTAGCGGGTCCTACGAGCAGTACTTC
>TRBJ1-6|TRBV4-3|-|few
CASSQDATGYNSPLHF
TGCGCCAGCAGCCAAGATGCCACAGGGTACAATTCACCCCTCCACTTT
>TRBJ2-1|TRBV29-1|-|many
CSVAWADYNEQFF
TGCAGCGTTGCTTGGGCAGACTACAATGAGCAGTTCTTC
>TRBJ2-1|TRBV30|TRBD2|-
CASPLREGRGDEQFF
TGTGCCTCCCCACTGCGGGAGGGCCGGGGGGATGAGCAGTTCTTC
>TRBJ2-1|TRBV11-2|TRBD2|many
CASSSTWTSGYNEQFF
TGTGCCAGCAGCTCCACTTGGACTAGCGGCTACAATGAGCAGTTCTTC
>TRBJ2-1|TRBV6-5|-|-
CASSYGAEQFF
TGTGCCAGCAGTTACGGGGCCGAGCAGTTCTTC